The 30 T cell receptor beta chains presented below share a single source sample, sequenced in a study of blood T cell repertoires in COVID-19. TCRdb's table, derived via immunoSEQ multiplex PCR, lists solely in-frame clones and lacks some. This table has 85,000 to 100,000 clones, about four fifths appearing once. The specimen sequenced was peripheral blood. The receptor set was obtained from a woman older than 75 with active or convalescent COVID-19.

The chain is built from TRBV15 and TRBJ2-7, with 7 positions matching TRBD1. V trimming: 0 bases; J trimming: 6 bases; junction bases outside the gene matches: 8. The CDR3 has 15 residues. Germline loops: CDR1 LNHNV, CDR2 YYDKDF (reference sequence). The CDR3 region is CATSREGTGVSEQYF. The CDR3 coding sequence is TGTGCCACCAGCAGAGAGGGAACAGGGGTAAGCGAGCAGTACTTC.

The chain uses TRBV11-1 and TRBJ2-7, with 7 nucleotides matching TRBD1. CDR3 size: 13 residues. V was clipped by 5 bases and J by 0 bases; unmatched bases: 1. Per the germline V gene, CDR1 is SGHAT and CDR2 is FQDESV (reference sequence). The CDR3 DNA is TGTGCCAGCAGCCGGACAGGCTCCTACGAGCAGTACTTC. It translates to CASSRTGSYEQYF.

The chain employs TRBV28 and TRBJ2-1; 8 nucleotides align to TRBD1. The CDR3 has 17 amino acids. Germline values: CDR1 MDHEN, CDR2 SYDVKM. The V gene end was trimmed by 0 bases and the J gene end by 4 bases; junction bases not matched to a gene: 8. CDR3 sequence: CASSLWDRVGRYNEQFF. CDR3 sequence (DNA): TGTGCCAGCAGTTTATGGGACAGGGTTGGTAGGTACAATGAGCAGTTCTTC.

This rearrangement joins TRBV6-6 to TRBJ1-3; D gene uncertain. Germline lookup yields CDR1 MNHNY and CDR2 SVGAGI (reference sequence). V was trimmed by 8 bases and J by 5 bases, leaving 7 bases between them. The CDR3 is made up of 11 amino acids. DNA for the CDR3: TGTGCCAGCGGAGAACGAAACACCATATATTTT. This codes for CASGERNTIYF.

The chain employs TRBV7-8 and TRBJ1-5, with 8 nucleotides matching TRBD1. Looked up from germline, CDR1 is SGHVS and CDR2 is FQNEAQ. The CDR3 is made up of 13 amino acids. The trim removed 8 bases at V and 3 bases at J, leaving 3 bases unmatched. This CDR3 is CASGQGINQPQHF. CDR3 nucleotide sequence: TGTGCCAGCGGACAGGGAATCAATCAGCCCCAGCATTTT.

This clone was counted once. The CDR3 nucleotides are TGTGCCAGCAGCTTAGTGAGGGAAACTGAAGCTTTCTTT. Translated, it gives CASSLVRETEAFF. J is TRBJ1-1 and V is TRBV7-6; no clear D gene. Trimming took 1 base from V and 5 from J, leaving 8 bases between them. CDR3 length: 13 residues. CDR1 is SGHVS, CDR2 FNYEAQ, per germline. The complete variable domain, with remaining parts taken from reference TRBV7-6 and TRBJ1-1, reads GAGVSQSPRYKVTKRGQDVALRCDPISGHVSLYWYRQALGQGPEFLTYFNYEAQQDKSGLPNDRFSAERPEGSISTLTIQRTEQRDSAMYRCASSLVRETEAFFGQGTRLTVV.

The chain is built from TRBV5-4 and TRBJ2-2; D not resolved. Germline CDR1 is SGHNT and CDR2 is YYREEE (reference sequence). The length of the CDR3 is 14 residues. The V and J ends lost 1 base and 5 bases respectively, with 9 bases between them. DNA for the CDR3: TGTGCCAGCAGCTTGCAACTGTCTACCGGGGAGCTGTTTTTT. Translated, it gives CASSLQLSTGELFF.

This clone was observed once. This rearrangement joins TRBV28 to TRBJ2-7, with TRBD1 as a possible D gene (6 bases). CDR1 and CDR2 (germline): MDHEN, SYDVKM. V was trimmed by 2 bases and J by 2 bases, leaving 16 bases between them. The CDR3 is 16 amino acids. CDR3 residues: CASSLMGQLIPYEQYF. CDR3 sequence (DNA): TGTGCCAGCAGTTTAATGGGACAACTAATACCCTACGAGCAGTACTTC.

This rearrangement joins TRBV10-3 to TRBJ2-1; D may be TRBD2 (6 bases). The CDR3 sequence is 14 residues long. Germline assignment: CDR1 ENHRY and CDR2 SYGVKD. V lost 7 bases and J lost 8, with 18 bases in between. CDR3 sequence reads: CAIMVRGGKDEQFF. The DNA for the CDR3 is TGTGCCATCATGGTTCGGGGAGGTAAAGATGAGCAGTTCTTC.

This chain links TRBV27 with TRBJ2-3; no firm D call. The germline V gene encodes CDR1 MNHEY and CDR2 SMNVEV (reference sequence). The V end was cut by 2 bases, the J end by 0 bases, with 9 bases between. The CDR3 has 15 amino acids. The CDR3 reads CASSLTRLSTDTQYF. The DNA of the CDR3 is TGTGCCAGCAGTTTAACCAGACTTAGCACAGATACGCAGTATTTT.

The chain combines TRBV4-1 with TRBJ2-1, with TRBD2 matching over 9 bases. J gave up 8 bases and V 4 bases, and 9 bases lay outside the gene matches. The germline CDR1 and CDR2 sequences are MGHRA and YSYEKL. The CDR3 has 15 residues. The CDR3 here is CASSPPGRTSDEQFF. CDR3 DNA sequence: TGCGCCAGCAGCCCCCCCGGCCGGACTAGCGATGAGCAGTTCTTC.

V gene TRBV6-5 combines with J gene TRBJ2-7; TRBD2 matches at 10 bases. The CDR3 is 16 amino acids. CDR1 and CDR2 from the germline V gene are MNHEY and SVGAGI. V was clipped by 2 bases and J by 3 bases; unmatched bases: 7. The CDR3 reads CASSYVGLAENYEQYF. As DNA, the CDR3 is TGTGCCAGCAGTTACGTCGGACTAGCGGAGAACTACGAGCAGTACTTC.

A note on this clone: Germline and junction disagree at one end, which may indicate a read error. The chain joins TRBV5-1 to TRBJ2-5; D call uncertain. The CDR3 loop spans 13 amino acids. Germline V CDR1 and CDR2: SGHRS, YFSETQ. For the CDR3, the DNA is TGTGCCAGCAGCTTATCCCTCCTGGAGACCCAGTACTTC. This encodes CASSLSLLETQYF.

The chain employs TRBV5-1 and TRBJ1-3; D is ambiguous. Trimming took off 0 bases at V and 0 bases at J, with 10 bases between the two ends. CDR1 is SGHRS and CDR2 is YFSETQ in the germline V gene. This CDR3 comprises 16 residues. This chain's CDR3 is CASSLDGVSSGNTIYF. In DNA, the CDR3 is TGCGCCAGCAGCTTGGACGGAGTTAGCTCTGGAAACACCATATATTTT.

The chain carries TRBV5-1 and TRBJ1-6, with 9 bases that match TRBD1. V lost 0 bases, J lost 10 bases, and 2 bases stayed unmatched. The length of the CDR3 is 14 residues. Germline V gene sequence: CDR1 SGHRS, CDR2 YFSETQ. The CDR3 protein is CASSLGQGGSPLHF. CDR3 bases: TGCGCCAGCAGCTTGGGACAGGGGGGCTCACCCCTCCACTTT.

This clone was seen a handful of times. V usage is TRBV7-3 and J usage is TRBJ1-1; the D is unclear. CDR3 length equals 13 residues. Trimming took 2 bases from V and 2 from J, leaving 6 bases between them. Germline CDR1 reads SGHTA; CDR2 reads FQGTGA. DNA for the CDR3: TGTGCCAGCAGCTTATTAGCTAACACTGAAGCTTTCTTT. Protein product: CASSLLANTEAFF.

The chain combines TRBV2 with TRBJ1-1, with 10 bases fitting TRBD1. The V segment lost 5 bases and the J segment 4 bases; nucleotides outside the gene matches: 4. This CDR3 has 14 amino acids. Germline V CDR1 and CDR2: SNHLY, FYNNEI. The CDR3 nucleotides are TGTGCCAGCAGTACGGGACAGGGGAGCACTGAAGCTTTCTTT. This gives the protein CASSTGQGSTEAFF.

The CDR3 sequence: CASSQDRPGGYGYTF. In DNA, the CDR3 is TGCGCCAGCAGCCAAGATAGGCCGGGGGGATATGGCTACACCTTC. The gene calls are TRBV4-3 and TRBJ1-2; a weak D match, TRBD1 (5 bases). The germline V and J ends were trimmed by 0 bases and 5 bases, with 13 bases remaining between them. Germline V CDR1 and CDR2: LGHNA, YSLEER. The CDR3 totals 15 residues.

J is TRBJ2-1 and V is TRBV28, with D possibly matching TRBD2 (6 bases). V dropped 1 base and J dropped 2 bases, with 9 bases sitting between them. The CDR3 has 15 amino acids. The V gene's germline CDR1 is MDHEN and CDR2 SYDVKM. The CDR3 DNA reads TGTGCCAGCAGTTTATCCGGGAGCACCTACAATGAGCAGTTCTTC. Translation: CASSLSGSTYNEQFF. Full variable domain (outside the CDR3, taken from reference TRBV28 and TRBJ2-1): DVKVTQSSRYLVKRTGEKVFLECVQDMDHENMFWYRQDPGLGLRLIYFSYDVKMKEKGDIPEGYSVSREKKERFSLILESASTNQTSMYLCASSLSGSTYNEQFFGPGTRLTVL.

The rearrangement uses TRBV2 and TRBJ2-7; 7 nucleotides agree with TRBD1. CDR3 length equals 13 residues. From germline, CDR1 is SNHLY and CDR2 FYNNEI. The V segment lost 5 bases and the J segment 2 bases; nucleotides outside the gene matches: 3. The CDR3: CASSLDRAYEQYF. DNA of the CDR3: TGTGCCAGCAGTCTAGACAGGGCCTACGAGCAGTACTTC.

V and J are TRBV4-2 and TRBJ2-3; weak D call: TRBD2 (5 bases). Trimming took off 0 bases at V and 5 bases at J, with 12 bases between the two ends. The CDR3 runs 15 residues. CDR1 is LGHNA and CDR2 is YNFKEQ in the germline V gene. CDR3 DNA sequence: TGTGCCAGCAGCCAAGATCCCGGGGTGCAAGATACGCAGTATTTT. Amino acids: CASSQDPGVQDTQYF.

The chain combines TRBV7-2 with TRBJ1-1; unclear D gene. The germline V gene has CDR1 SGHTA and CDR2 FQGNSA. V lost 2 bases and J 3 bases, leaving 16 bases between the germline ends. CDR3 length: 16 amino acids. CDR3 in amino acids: CASSLNSGWGDTEAFF. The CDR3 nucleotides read TGTGCCAGCAGCTTAAACTCGGGGTGGGGAGACACTGAAGCTTTCTTT.

In DNA form, the CDR3 reads TGTGCCAGCAGCGCCGGGACAGGGCAATCACCCCTCCACTTT. Translation gives CASSAGTGQSPLHF. This sequence joins TRBV9 and TRBJ1-6; 9 positions match TRBD1. Germline V gives CDR1 SGDLS, CDR2 YYNGEE. J lost 10 bases, V lost 3 bases, and 5 bases had no gene match. The CDR3 covers 14 residues.

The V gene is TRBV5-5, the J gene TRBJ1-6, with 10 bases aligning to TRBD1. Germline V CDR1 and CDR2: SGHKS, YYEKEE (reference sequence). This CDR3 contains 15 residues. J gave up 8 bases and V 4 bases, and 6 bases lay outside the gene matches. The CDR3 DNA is TGTGCCAGCAGCCCAACCGGGACAGGGGATTCACCCCTCCACTTT. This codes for CASSPTGTGDSPLHF.

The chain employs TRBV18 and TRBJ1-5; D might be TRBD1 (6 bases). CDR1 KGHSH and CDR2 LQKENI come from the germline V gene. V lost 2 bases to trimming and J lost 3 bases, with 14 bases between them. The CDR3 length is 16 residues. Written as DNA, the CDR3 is TGTGCCAGCTCACCAAAATCGGGACAAAACAATCAGCCCCAGCATTTT. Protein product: CASSPKSGQNNQPQHF.

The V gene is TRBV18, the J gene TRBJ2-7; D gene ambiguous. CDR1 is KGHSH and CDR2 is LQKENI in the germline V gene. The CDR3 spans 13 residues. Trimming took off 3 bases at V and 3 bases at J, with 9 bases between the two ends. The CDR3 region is CASSPEVSYEQYF. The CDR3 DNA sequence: TGTGCCAGCTCACCCGAAGTGAGCTACGAGCAGTACTTC.

CDR3 in DNA: TGCGCCAGCAGCTTGGACGGACAGGGGTATGAAAAACTGTTTTTT. Protein product: CASSLDGQGYEKLFF. The chain combines TRBV5-1 with TRBJ1-4; TRBD1 matches at 9 bases. CDR3 length equals 15 residues. The trim removed 0 bases at V and 6 bases at J, leaving 3 bases unmatched. Germline lookup yields CDR1 SGHRS and CDR2 YFSETQ.

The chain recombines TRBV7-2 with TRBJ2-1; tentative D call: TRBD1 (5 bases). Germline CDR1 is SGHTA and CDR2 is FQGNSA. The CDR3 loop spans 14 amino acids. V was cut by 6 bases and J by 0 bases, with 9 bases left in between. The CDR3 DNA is TGTGCCAGCAGTTACAGGTCCTCCTACAATGAGCAGTTCTTC. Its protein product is CASSYRSSYNEQFF.

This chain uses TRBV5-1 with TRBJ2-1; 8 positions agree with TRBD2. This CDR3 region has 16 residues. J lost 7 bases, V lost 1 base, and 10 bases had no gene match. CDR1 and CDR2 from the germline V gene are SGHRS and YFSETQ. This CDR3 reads CASSLTSGRTGNEQFF. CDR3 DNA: TGCGCCAGCAGCTTGACGAGCGGGAGAACGGGAAATGAGCAGTTCTTC.

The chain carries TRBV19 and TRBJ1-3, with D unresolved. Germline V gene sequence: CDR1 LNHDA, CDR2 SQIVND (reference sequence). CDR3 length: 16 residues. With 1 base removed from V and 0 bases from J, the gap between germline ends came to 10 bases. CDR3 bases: TGTGCCAGTAGTATAGGCCACATCAACTCTGGAAACACCATATATTTT. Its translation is CASSIGHINSGNTIYF.